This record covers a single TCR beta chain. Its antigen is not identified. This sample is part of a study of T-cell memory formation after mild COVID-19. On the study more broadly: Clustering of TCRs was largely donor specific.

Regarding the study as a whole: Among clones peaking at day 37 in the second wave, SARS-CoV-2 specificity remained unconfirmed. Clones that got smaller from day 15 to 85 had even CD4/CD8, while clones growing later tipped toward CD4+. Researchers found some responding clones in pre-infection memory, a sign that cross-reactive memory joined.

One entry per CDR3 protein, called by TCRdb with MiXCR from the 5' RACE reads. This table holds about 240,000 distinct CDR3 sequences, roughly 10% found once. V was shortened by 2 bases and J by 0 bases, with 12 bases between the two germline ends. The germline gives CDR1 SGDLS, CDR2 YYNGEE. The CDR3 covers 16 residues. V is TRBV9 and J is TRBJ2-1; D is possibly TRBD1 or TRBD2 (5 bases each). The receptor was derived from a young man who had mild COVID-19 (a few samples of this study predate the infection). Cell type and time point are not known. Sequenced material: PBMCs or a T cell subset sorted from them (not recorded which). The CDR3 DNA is TGTGCCAGCAGCGTCCGGGGCCAGAGCTCCTACAATGAGCAGTTCTTC. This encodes CASSVRGQSSYNEQFF.